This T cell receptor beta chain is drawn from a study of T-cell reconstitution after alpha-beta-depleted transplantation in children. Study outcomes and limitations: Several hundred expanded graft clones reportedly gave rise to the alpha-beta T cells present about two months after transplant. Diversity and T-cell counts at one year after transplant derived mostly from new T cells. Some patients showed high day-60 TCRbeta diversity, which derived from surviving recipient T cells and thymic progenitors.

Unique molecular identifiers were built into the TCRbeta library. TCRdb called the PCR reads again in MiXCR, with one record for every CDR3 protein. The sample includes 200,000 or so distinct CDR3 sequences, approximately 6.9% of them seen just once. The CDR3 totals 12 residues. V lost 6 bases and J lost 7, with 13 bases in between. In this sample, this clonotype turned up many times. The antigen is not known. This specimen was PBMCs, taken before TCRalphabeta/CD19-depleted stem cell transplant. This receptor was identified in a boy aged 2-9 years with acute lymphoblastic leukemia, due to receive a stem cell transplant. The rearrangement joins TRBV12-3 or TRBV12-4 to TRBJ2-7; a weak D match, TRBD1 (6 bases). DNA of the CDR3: TGTGCCAGCAGCCCTACAGGGTGGGAGCAGTACTTC. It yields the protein CASSPTGWEQYF.